This T cell receptor (beta chain) was captured in a study of T-cell reconstitution after alpha-beta-depleted transplantation in children. Germline CDR1 reads WNHNN; CDR2 reads SYGVQD (reference sequence). The CDR3 is 14 amino acids. V dropped 7 bases and J dropped 4; count of bases not matched to a gene: 8. This clonotype was detected ten times or more. Preparation of the TCRbeta library was carried out with unique molecular identifiers. TCRdb called the PCR reads again in MiXCR, with one record for every CDR3 protein. Counted here are approximately 640,000 distinct CDR3 sequences, over 15% occurring once; the ten biggest clones make up approximately 1%.

This TCR derives from a human donor who donated a stem cell graft to a child with acute myeloid leukemia. The chain carries TRBV10-1 and TRBJ1-2; 8 nucleotides line up with TRBD1. The sample in question was PBMCs from the stem cell graft donor, obtained from the stem cell graft. The CDR3 DNA follows: TGCGCCAGCAAGCTCCTCGACAGGGGCTATGGCTACACCTTC. Residues: CASKLLDRGYGYTF.